These 6 T cell receptor beta chains originate from one sample sequenced in a study of Ad26.COV2.S vaccination and SARS-CoV-2 variants. Some clones are missing from TCRdb's copy, which holds only in-frame ones; the method was immunoSEQ multiplex PCR. The sample contains about 350,000 clones, around 89% of which appear only once. As to treatment: roughly 18 received Ad26.COV2.S at low or high dose, single or two shots; roughly five received placebo; per-sample allocation not given. Sampling took place 63 days after the first vaccine or placebo injection. The starting material was peripheral blood, obtained in a trial of Ad26.COV2.S vaccine versus placebo. Receptors were obtained from a person aged 18-60 years who received the Ad26.COV2.S COVID-19 vaccine or a placebo.

V usage is TRBV5-1 and J usage is TRBJ2-7; unclear D gene. Germline-derived CDR1 and CDR2 are SGHRS and YFSETQ. V lost 0 bases to trimming and J lost 4 bases, with 8 bases between them. The CDR3 runs to 13 residues. The CDR3 spells CASSLADEYEQYF. DNA of the CDR3: TGCGCCAGCAGCTTGGCCGACGAATACGAGCAGTACTTC.

This chain links TRBV3-1 (or the pseudogene TRBV3-2) with TRBJ1-1; D may be TRBD1 (6 bases). CDR3 size: 12 residues. Deletions cut 6 bases from V and 6 bases from J, with 11 bases between. Per the germline V gene, CDR1 is LGHDT and CDR2 is YNNKEL (reference sequence). CDR3 coding DNA: TGTGCCAGCAGGAACAGGGTTTCTGAAGCTTTCTTT. Encoded protein: CASRNRVSEAFF.

The chain links TRBV2 to TRBJ2-2; D unclear. The CDR3 runs to 13 residues. CDR1 SNHLY and CDR2 FYNNEI come from the germline V gene. Trimming removed 8 bases from V and 8 bases from J, with 15 bases in between. This CDR3 reads CASGLIPTGELFF. For the CDR3, the DNA is TGTGCCAGCGGGCTGATCCCGACGGGGGAGCTGTTTTTT. The whole variable domain, remainder taken from reference TRBV2 and TRBJ2-2, is EPEVTQTPSHQVTQMGQEVILRCVPISNHLYFYWYRQILGQKVEFLVSFYNNEISEKSEIFDDQFSVERPDGSNFTLKIRSTKLEDSAMYFCASGLIPTGELFFGEGSRLTVL.

V gene TRBV4-1 combines with J gene TRBJ2-2, with 12 nucleotides matching TRBD2. After removal of 4 bases from V and 5 bases from J, the junction contained 5 bases not matched to a gene. Germline-derived CDR1 and CDR2 are MGHRA and YSYEKL. This CDR3 region has 16 residues. The CDR3 here is CASSRLAGETTGELFF. DNA for the CDR3: TGCGCCAGCAGCCGACTAGCGGGGGAGACTACCGGGGAGCTGTTTTTT.

The chain has TRBV15 and TRBJ2-1; 7 bases map to TRBD2. Unmatched junction bases numbered 11, after V lost 0 bases and J lost 3 bases. The CDR3 is 18 amino acids. The V gene's germline CDR1 is LNHNV and CDR2 YYDKDF (reference sequence). The CDR3 sequence: CATSRDTVSPSGYNEQFF. CDR3 DNA: TGTGCCACCAGCAGAGATACCGTATCGCCTAGCGGCTACAATGAGCAGTTCTTC.

The V and J genes are TRBV18 and TRBJ2-7; 10 nucleotides align to TRBD1. This CDR3 comprises 15 residues. V shed 6 bases, J shed 6 bases, and the junction held 11 bases outside the gene matches. Germline values: CDR1 KGHSH, CDR2 LQKENI. CDR3 coding DNA: TGTGCCAGCTCTCCTACCGTCGACAGGGGGCGCGAGCAGTACTTC. Its translation is CASSPTVDRGREQYF. The full variable domain, completed using reference TRBV18 and TRBJ2-7, is NAGVMQNPRHLVRRRGQEARLRCSPMKGHSHVYWYRQLPEEGLKFMVYLQKENIIDESGMPKERFSAEFPKEGPSILRIQQVVRGDSAAYFCASSPTVDRGREQYFGPGTRLTVT.